This T cell receptor (beta chain) is drawn from a study of blood T cell repertoires in COVID-19 (dated by TCRdb to 2018 to 2021). Looking at the study overall: Samples from collaborators originated in the United States, Italy and Spain and spanned both the acute and convalescent phases of COVID-19. The prospective study material was composed of cDNA or gDNA derived from T cells, B-cell-depleted T cells, or PBMCs. The dataset comprised deeply sampled blood TCRbeta repertoires from subjects exposed to, actively infected with, or recovered from COVID-19. A freely available public database, intended as a resource for researchers studying the immune response to SARS-CoV-2, is where the repertoires were released. Samples were obtained from the ongoing ImmuneRACE study (first 160 participants) and from over a thousand subjects provided by 6 global collaborators. Nearly every sample came with metadata listing a de-identified subject ID, COVID-19 status, age in years and sex. Where available, HLA class I and class II types were taken from metadata supplied by the sample provider and were not determined by assay-based typing.

A note on this clone: The clone's antigen remains unknown. One base away there is no much larger clone; base qualities are not given.

One collaborating source in Seattle enrolled patients during active infection and followed them longitudinally through the course of disease. Collaborating institutions collected whole blood in K2EDTA tubes following their own protocols. Collaborator samples were shipped for TCRbeta analysis as frozen whole blood, isolated PBMCs, or DNA extracted from either sample type. CDR1 MNHNY and CDR2 SVGAGI were looked up in the germline V gene (reference sequence). The CDR3 runs 18 residues from the cysteine to the phenylalanine. The DNA shown is the 54-base CDR3, in frame from base 1. V has 5 bases trimmed and J has 0 bases trimmed; junction bases matching no gene number 8. TCRbeta CDR3 regions were amplified from genomic DNA by means of the immunoSEQ Assay, a bias-controlled multiplex PCR. From the authors' description of their analysis: Nucleated cell counts per sample were estimated from amplification of reference gene primers within the assay. Sequence reads were collapsed and filtered to measure the absolute abundance of every unique TCRbeta CDR3 rearrangement. For each sample, productive Simpson clonality was calculated by taking the square root of Simpson's diversity index across productive rearrangements. TCRdb retrieved this table from immuneACCESS and kept in-frame rearrangements only. Not all clones are present; in checked studies, unresolved V genes account for under half, and no reason is known for the remainder. For V, J and clone size, that table is used; D and trimming come from the DNA. A total of just over 150,000 clones appear in this sample, 92% of them only once. The ten largest clones represent about 4.6% of the sample.

Study-wide findings and limitations: Clinical and demographic metadata were provided uncurated, with the amount varying by source and participant.

The rearranged segments are TRBV6-6 and TRBJ2-1, with 12 central nucleotides matching TRBD2. Sequencing input: peripheral blood. This sequence originates from a young man with COVID-19, enrolled during active disease. The CDR3 region has the sequence CASSLTRLAGASYNEQFF. The nucleotide sequence reads as follows: TGTGCCAGCAGTCTGACCCGACTAGCGGGGGCCTCCTACAATGAGCAGTTCTTC.